This T cell receptor beta chain was recorded in a study of vaccination effects on CD4 cells after COVID-19. Study observations and caveats: There was only 1 of 255 vaccine-induced clones in healthy vaccinees that cross-reacted with common cold coronaviruses.

Measured with immunoSEQ multiplex PCR; TCRdb has only the in-frame clones, and not every one. The sample holds about 73,000 clones; approximately 73% are singletons and the top ten take approximately 2%. Isolating CD4+ T cells followed approximately 9 days of culture. It was two doses of either the BNT162b2 or mRNA-1273 vaccine that participants received. In the cultures, half the medium was exchanged for IL-2 medium on days 3 and 7. Germline V CDR1 and CDR2: MNHNY, SVGAGI (reference sequence). V lost 2 bases, J lost 5 bases, and 18 bases lay in between. The CDR3 has 16 amino acids. Note on this clone: What it recognizes is unknown.

This sequence was found in a human donor who received a COVID-19 vaccine. The sequencing here drew on CD4+ T cells from PBMCs cultured without peptide, taken after COVID-19 vaccination. This chain links TRBV6-6 with TRBJ1-1; D is possibly TRBD1 (6 bases). This CDR3 is CASSYVKTEQGTEAFF. CDR3 DNA sequence: TGTGCCAGCAGTTACGTAAAGACAGAACAGGGAACTGAAGCTTTCTTT.